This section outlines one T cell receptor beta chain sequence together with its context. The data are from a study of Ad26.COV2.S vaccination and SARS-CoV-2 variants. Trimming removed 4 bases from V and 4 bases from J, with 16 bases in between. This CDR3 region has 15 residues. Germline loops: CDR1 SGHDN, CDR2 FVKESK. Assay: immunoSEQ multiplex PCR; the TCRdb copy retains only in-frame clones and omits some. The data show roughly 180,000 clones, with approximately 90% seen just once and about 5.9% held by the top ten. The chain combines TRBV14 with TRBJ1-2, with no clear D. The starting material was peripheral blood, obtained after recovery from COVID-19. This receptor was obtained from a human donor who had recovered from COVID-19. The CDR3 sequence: CASSPAGRNSYGYTF. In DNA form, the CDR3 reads TGTGCCAGCAGCCCCGCAGGAAGGAACAGCTATGGCTACACCTTC.